The clone carrying this TCR beta chain was recorded a few times. The sample belongs to a study of blood T cell repertoires in COVID-19. For the study at large: Acute-phase and convalescent COVID-19 samples originated in the United States, Italy and Spain.

Some clones are missing from TCRdb's copy, which holds only in-frame ones; the method was immunoSEQ multiplex PCR. Of more than 200,000 clones listed, 70% to 85% are singletons. Germline V gene data show CDR1 as MDHEN and CDR2 as SYDVKM. Trimming shortened V by 8 bases and J by 6 bases, and 20 bases separated the two germline ends. The CDR3 extends over 14 amino acids. The chain employs TRBV28 and TRBJ2-7; D uncertain. Sequencing was done on a sample of peripheral blood. The sequence came from a woman of 80 years or more with active or convalescent COVID-19. Here the CDR3 DNA reads TGTGCCAGCCGCCCCGAGAGGCAAACCTCCGAGCAGTACTTC. Its protein product is CASRPERQTSEQYF.